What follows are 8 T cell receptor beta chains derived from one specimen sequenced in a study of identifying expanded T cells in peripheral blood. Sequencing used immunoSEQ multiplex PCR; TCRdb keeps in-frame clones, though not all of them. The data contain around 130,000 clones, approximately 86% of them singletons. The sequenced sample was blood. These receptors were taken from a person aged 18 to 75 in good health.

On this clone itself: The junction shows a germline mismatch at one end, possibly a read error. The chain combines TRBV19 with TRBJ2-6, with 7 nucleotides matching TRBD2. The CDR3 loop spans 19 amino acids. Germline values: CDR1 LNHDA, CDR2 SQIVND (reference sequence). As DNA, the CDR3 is TGTGCCAGTAGTATAGAGCCGGGACTATCAACCTCTTGGGCCAACGTCCTGACTTTC. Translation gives CASSIEPGLSTSWANVLTF. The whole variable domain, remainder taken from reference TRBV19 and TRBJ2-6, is DGGITQSPKYLFRKEGQNVTLSCEQNLNHDAMYWYRQDPGQGLRLIYYSQIVNDFQKGDIAEGYSVSREKKESFPLTVTSAQKNPTAFYLCASSIEPGLSTSWANVLTFGAGSRLTVL.

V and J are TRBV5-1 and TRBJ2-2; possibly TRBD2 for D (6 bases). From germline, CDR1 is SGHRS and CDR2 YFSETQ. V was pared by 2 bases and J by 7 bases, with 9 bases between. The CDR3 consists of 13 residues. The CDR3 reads CASSFGGSGELFF. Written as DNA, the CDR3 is TGCGCCAGCAGCTTCGGAGGGAGCGGGGAGCTGTTTTTT.

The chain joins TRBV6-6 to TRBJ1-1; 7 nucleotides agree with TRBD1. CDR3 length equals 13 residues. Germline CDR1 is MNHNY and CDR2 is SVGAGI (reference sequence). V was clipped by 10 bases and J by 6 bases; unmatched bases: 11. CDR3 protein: CATEGQFHAEAFF. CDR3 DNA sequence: TGTGCCACCGAGGGACAGTTTCACGCTGAAGCTTTCTTT.

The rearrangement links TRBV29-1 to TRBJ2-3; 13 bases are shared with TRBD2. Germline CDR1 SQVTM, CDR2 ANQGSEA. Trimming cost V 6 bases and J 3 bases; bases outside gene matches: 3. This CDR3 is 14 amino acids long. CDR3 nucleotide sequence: TGCAGCGTGGTGACTAGCGGGGGGACAGATACGCAGTATTTT. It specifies CSVVTSGGTDTQYF.

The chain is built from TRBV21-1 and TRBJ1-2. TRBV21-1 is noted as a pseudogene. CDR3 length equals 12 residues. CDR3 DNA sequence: TGTGCCAGCAAAACGGTCTTCTATGGCTACACCTTC. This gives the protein CASKTVFYGYTF.

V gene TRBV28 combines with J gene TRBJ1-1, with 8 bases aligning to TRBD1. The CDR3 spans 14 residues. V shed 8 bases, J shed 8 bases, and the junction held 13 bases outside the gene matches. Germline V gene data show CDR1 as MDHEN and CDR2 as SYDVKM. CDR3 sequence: CASHQAGQGAEAFF. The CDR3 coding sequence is TGTGCCAGCCACCAGGCTGGACAGGGCGCCGAAGCTTTCTTT.

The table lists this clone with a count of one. The CDR3 nucleotides read TGTGCCAGCAGCTTGTCGGGACAGGGGGCAATGGGTGGAAACACCATATATTTT. It yields the protein CASSLSGQGAMGGNTIYF. This chain links TRBV5-5 with TRBJ1-3; the match to TRBD1 covers 12 bases. The CDR3 extends over 18 amino acids. Germline CDR1 and CDR2: SGHKS and YYEKEE (reference sequence). The junction had 8 bases not matched to a gene; V was cut back by 1 base and J by 3 bases.

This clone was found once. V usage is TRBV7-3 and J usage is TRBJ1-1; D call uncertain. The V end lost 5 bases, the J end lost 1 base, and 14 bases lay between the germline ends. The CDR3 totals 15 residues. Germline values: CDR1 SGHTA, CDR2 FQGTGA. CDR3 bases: TGTGCCAGCAGCCCGAGGGCGGACCCGAACACTGAAGCTTTCTTT. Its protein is CASSPRADPNTEAFF.